Presented here are 25 T cell receptor beta chains from one specimen sequenced in a study of OX40 agonist ivuxolimab in advanced cancers. Data came from immunoSEQ multiplex PCR; TCRdb stores just in-frame clones and leaves some out. This sample has 25,000 to 35,000 clones, with roughly 80% found just once. Here the sequenced sample was CD4+ or CD8+ T cells sorted from blood, taken in a trial of the OX40 agonist ivuxolimab. All receptors come from an adult with an advanced solid tumor such as melanoma, head and neck, liver or kidney cancer.

The CDR3 loop reads CASSQKLRLTGELFF. The CDR3 bases are TGCGCCAGCAGCCAAAAACTCAGACTCACCGGGGAGCTGTTTTTT. The chain employs TRBV4-3 and TRBJ2-2; D remains unclear. Germline V CDR1 and CDR2: LGHNA, YSLEER. CDR3 length: 15 amino acids. V lost 2 bases to trimming and J lost 4 bases, with 11 bases between them.

The chain links TRBV7-9 to TRBJ2-7, with TRBD2 matching over 7 bases. Germline lookup yields CDR1 SEHNR and CDR2 FQNEAQ (reference sequence). CDR3 size: 16 residues. The junction had 10 bases not matched to a gene; V was cut back by 0 bases and J by 5 bases. Here the CDR3 reads CASSLAPGLVSHEQYF. Written as DNA, the CDR3 is TGTGCCAGCAGCTTAGCGCCCGGACTAGTAAGCCACGAGCAGTACTTC.

V is TRBV4-1 and J is TRBJ1-2; 11 bases line up with TRBD1. The ends lost 0 bases at V and 8 bases at J; junction bases unmatched: 11. The CDR3 contains 17 residues. Germline-derived CDR1 and CDR2 are MGHRA and YSYEKL. The CDR3 bases are TGCGCCAGCAGCCAAGATCGGGGGACAGGGGGAGCCGGGGGCTACACCTTC. The encoded protein is CASSQDRGTGGAGGYTF.

This clone is a singleton in its sample. The chain has TRBV9 and TRBJ2-3; TRBD1 matches 8 bases. CDR1 and CDR2 (germline): SGDLS, YYNGEE. The CDR3 covers 17 residues. J lost 2 bases, V lost 4 bases, and 12 bases had no gene match. The CDR3 is CASSLNQGARDTDTQYF. The CDR3 DNA sequence: TGTGCCAGCAGCTTAAATCAGGGGGCGCGAGACACAGATACGCAGTATTTT.

The chain links TRBV4-1 to TRBJ2-3; 8 nucleotides match TRBD2. Losses at the gene ends were 0 bases for V and 4 bases for J; bases not matched to a gene: 9. The CDR3 totals 17 residues. CDR1 is MGHRA, CDR2 YSYEKL, per germline. CDR3 loop: CASSQDSPGLGADTQYF. The CDR3, as DNA: TGCGCCAGCAGCCAAGACTCGCCGGGACTAGGGGCAGATACGCAGTATTTT.

The rearrangement joins TRBV20-1 to TRBJ1-2; D might be TRBD1 (5 bases). This CDR3 is built from 11 residues. The germline CDR1 and CDR2 sequences are DFQATT and SNEGSKA (reference sequence). V lost 3 bases, J lost 3 bases, and 5 bases lay in between. The CDR3 here is CSASRDYGYTF. CDR3 nucleotide sequence: TGCAGTGCTAGCAGGGACTATGGCTACACCTTC.

The chain is built from TRBV5-6 and TRBJ1-5, with a weak D call TRBD1 (6 bases). CDR1 SGHDT and CDR2 YYEEEE come from the germline V gene. This CDR3 is built from 12 residues. Trimming cost V 3 bases and J 13 bases, with 14 bases left between them. This CDR3 is CASSWGRGLQHF. DNA of the CDR3: TGTGCCAGCAGCTGGGGTCGGGGGCTTCAGCATTTT.

The chain uses TRBV5-1 and TRBJ2-3; 8 bases map to TRBD2. With V trimmed by 3 bases and J by 2 bases, 5 bases remained unmatched. From germline, CDR1 is SGHRS and CDR2 YFSETQ. The CDR3 loop spans 15 amino acids. CDR3 loop: CASSSWTSPTDTQYF. The CDR3 DNA sequence: TGCGCCAGCAGCTCATGGACTAGCCCCACAGATACGCAGTATTTT.

This clone was picked up a small number of times. V is TRBV10-3 and J is TRBJ2-5; D not certain. Per germline, CDR1 ENHRY and CDR2 SYGVKD. Trimming left V 3 bases short and J 0 bases short, with 14 bases between. The CDR3 is made up of 16 amino acids. CDR3 nucleotides: TGTGCCATCAGTGATCTTGGGCACCAGTACCAAGAGACCCAGTACTTC. Protein sequence: CAISDLGHQYQETQYF.

The J gene is TRBJ2-7, the V gene TRBV5-1; D might be TRBD1 (6 bases). Per the germline V gene, CDR1 is SGHRS and CDR2 is YFSETQ. Deletions cut 5 bases from V and 2 bases from J, with 8 bases between. CDR3 length equals 12 residues. CDR3 loop: CASRQGAYEQYF. The CDR3 nucleotides are TGCGCCAGCAGACAGGGTGCCTACGAGCAGTACTTC. Full variable domain (remainder filled in from reference TRBV5-1 and TRBJ2-7): KAGVTQTPRYLIKTRGQQVTLSCSPISGHRSVSWYQQTPGQGLQFLFEYFSETQRNKGNFPGRFSGRQFSNSRSEMNVSTLELGDSALYLCASRQGAYEQYFGPGTRLTVT.

CDR3 region: CASSQDLAAANTGELFF. CDR3 nucleotide sequence: TGTGCCAGCAGCCAAGATCTGGCGGCCGCGAACACCGGGGAGCTGTTTTTT. This sequence joins TRBV4-2 and TRBJ2-2; the D is unclear. CDR1 is LGHNA and CDR2 is YNFKEQ in the germline V gene. Trimming pared 0 bases from V and 0 bases from J, leaving 11 bases between. The CDR3 totals 17 residues.

V and J are TRBV11-2 and TRBJ1-1; D unresolved. Looked up from germline, CDR1 is SGHAT and CDR2 is FQNNGV. The CDR3 extends over 12 amino acids. Trimming removed 7 bases at V and 0 bases at J, with 6 bases between. DNA of the CDR3: TGTGCCAGCACCACCTTGAACACTGAAGCTTTCTTT. This translates into CASTTLNTEAFF.

This chain's CDR3 is CASTSTGGTTGELFF. CDR3 DNA sequence: TGTGCCAGCACCTCGACAGGGGGCACGACCGGGGAGCTGTTTTTT. The chain links TRBV6-5 to TRBJ1-3; 10 nucleotides agree with TRBD1. The J call may be wrong; the DNA end is better matched by TRBJ2-2. Looked up from germline, CDR1 is MNHEY and CDR2 is SVGAGI. The CDR3 consists of 15 residues.

V usage is TRBV4-1 and J usage is TRBJ2-2; D remains unclear. The CDR3 contains 14 residues. Germline CDR1 MGHRA, CDR2 YSYEKL. Between the trimmed V and J ends, which lost 0 bases and 2 bases, there was a span of 4 bases. The CDR3 DNA reads TGCGCCAGCAGCCAAGATCCTAACACCGGGGAGCTGTTTTTT. This sequence encodes CASSQDPNTGELFF.

This chain joins TRBV9 and TRBJ2-1; TRBD2 matches 10 bases. There are 14 residues in the CDR3. J was trimmed by 5 bases and V by 5 bases; bases with no gene match: 4. CDR1 and CDR2 (germline): SGDLS, YYNGEE. DNA for the CDR3: TGTGCCAGCAGTCCTAGCGGGAGTGACAATGAGCAGTTCTTC. Its translation: CASSPSGSDNEQFF.

The CDR3 region is CATISGQDHYEQYF. The CDR3 DNA reads TGTGCCACCATCTCTGGACAGGATCACTACGAGCAGTACTTC. The chain joins TRBV10-3 to TRBJ2-7; TRBD1 agrees at 7 bases. Losses at the gene ends were 10 bases for V and 3 bases for J; bases not matched to a gene: 12. This CDR3 contains 14 residues. Germline lookup yields CDR1 ENHRY and CDR2 SYGVKD.

The V gene is TRBV7-2, the J gene TRBJ2-1; 8 nucleotides line up with TRBD2. The V and J ends lost 5 bases and 6 bases, in that order; junction bases with no gene match: 6. Germline CDR1 SGHTA, CDR2 FQGNSA. This CDR3 contains 14 residues. CDR3 amino acids: CASSITGTSNEQFF. CDR3 coding DNA: TGTGCCAGCAGCATAACCGGGACTAGCAATGAGCAGTTCTTC.

The chain links TRBV7-3 to TRBJ2-5, with 8 positions matching TRBD2. This CDR3 has 14 amino acids. The trim removed 6 bases at V and 2 bases at J, leaving 5 bases unmatched. Per germline, CDR1 SGHTA and CDR2 FQGTGA. CDR3 in amino acids: CASRPTSGQETQYF. The CDR3, as DNA: TGTGCCAGCAGACCTACTAGCGGTCAAGAGACCCAGTACTTC.

This sequence joins TRBV11-2 and TRBJ2-7; 11 nucleotides align to TRBD2. The CDR3 length is 15 residues. Germline values: CDR1 SGHAT, CDR2 FQNNGV. With 3 bases clipped from V and 2 bases from J, the junction kept 3 bases outside the gene matches. As DNA, the CDR3 is TGTGCCAGCAGCTTTGGGACTAGCGGCACCTACGAGCAGTACTTC. Its protein is CASSFGTSGTYEQYF. Supplemented by reference TRBV11-2 and TRBJ2-7, the full variable domain reads EAGVAQSPRYKIIEKRQSVAFWCNPISGHATLYWYQQILGQGPKLLIQFQNNGVVDDSQLPKDRFSAERLKGVDSTLKIQPAKLEDSAVYLCASSFGTSGTYEQYFGPGTRLTVT.

This clone was observed a handful of times. V is TRBV30 and J is TRBJ1-2; D call uncertain. CDR3 length: 13 amino acids. V lost 3 bases, J lost 6 bases, and 14 bases lay in between. Germline CDR1 reads GTSNPN; CDR2 reads SVGIG (reference sequence). The CDR3 sequence is CAWRPADFDGYTF. For the CDR3, the DNA is TGTGCCTGGAGGCCCGCGGATTTCGATGGCTACACCTTC.

The V call is TRBV7-9, the J call TRBJ1-2; 12 bases align to TRBD1. CDR1 and CDR2 from the germline V gene are SEHNR and FQNEAQ (reference sequence). CDR3 length: 18 amino acids. Unmatched junction bases numbered 9, after V lost 2 bases and J lost 2 bases. The CDR3 DNA is TGTGCCAGCAGCTTAAGTGGTACGGGACAGGGGGCGAACTATGGCTACACCTTC. This encodes CASSLSGTGQGANYGYTF.

The rearrangement links TRBV9 to TRBJ1-1, with a possible D match to TRBD1 (6 bases). Germline lookup yields CDR1 SGDLS and CDR2 YYNGEE. V lost 4 bases and J lost 4, with 14 bases in between. The CDR3 extends over 14 amino acids. CDR3 amino acids: CASSPLGRGTEAFF. The CDR3 nucleotides are TGTGCCAGCAGCCCGTTGGGCAGGGGCACTGAAGCTTTCTTT. Supplemented by reference TRBV9 and TRBJ1-1, the full variable domain reads DSGVTQTPKHLITATGQRVTLRCSPRSGDLSVYWYQQSLDQGLQFLIQYYNGEERAKGNILERFSAQQFPDLHSELNLSSLELGDSALYFCASSPLGRGTEAFFGQGTRLTVV.

This clone was seen only a few times. The gene calls are TRBV9 and TRBJ1-2, with D uncertain. Germline CDR1 and CDR2: SGDLS and YYNGEE. V lost 0 bases to trimming and J lost 4 bases, with 10 bases between them. There are 14 residues in the CDR3. The CDR3 DNA reads TGTGCCAGCAGCGTAGGCGGCGACGTCTATGGCTACACCTTC. Translated, it gives CASSVGGDVYGYTF.

This rearrangement joins TRBV6-5 to TRBJ1-6; no definite D call. Germline CDR1 is MNHEY and CDR2 is SVGAGI. The CDR3 covers 12 residues. Trimming removed 2 bases from V and 6 bases from J, with 2 bases in between. CDR3: CASSYTNSPLHF. The CDR3 DNA follows: TGTGCCAGCAGTTACACTAATTCACCCCTCCACTTT.

The V call is TRBV7-9, the J call TRBJ2-7; D uncertain. Germline CDR1 reads SEHNR; CDR2 reads FQNEAQ (reference sequence). This CDR3 has 13 amino acids. Trimming removed 5 bases at V and 2 bases at J, with 10 bases between. This CDR3 is CASSTSEAYEQYF. CDR3 in DNA: TGTGCCAGCAGCACAAGTGAAGCCTACGAGCAGTACTTC.